This T cell receptor (beta chain) was sequenced for a study of T cells in Graves' hyperthyroidism and ophthalmopathy. Study-level results: Appearing also in blood were most of the thyroid clonotypes expanded above 0.001.

V was cut by 3 bases and J by 0 bases, with 12 bases left in between. This CDR3 contains 17 residues. Germline CDR1 reads MDHEN; CDR2 reads SYDVKM. As regards this clonotype: Antigen: not known.

It was RNA transcripts that yielded the amplified TCR beta CDR3 regions. A set of HTBI primers served as the primers for a first-round RT-PCR of the TCR CDR3. Via MiXCR, TCRdb re-called the multiplex PCR reads, giving one row per CDR3 protein. The table shows about 290,000 distinct CDR3 sequences, with 15% occurring only once. The sequenced material came from blood. The receptor was derived from a woman between 50 and 59 years old with Graves' hyperthyroidism that later progressed to Graves' ophthalmopathy. J is TRBJ2-6 and V is TRBV28; D is undetermined. CDR3 DNA sequence: TGTGCCAGCAGTTTCCTACCGTCTCTCTCTGGGGCCAACGTCCTGACTTTC. Translating it yields CASSFLPSLSGANVLTF.